This T cell receptor beta chain appears in the sequencing data of a study of blood T cell repertoires in COVID-19. Germline CDR1 reads SEHNR; CDR2 reads FQNEAQ (reference sequence). The CDR3 consists of 15 residues. The V gene end was trimmed by 2 bases and the J gene end by 4 bases; junction bases not matched to a gene: 5. Method: immunoSEQ multiplex PCR; TCRdb's copy keeps in-frame clones and lacks some. The data contain 43,000 or so clones, 82% of them singletons. Sequencing used peripheral blood. The source is a woman in her fifties or sixties with acute or convalescent COVID-19. J is TRBJ2-7 and V is TRBV7-9; the match to TRBD1 covers 10 bases. CDR3 sequence (DNA): TGTGCCAGCAGCTTAAAGGGACAGGGGATTTACGAGCAGTACTTC. Amino acid sequence: CASSLKGQGIYEQYF.